What follows is one T cell receptor (beta chain) and its context. This entry is derived from a study of blood T cell repertoires in COVID-19. In the original analysis: Estimation of nucleated cell counts relied on the amplification of reference gene primers. Clones were sequenced by immunoSEQ multiplex PCR, and TCRdb holds only the in-frame ones, with some missing. V and J calls and clone size come straight from that table; D and trimming were deduced from the DNA. In the table there are approximately 100,000 clones, around 90% of which are singletons. V dropped 5 bases and J dropped 3 bases, with 20 bases sitting between them. Germline CDR1 is SGHAT and CDR2 is FQDESV (reference sequence). The CDR3 runs to 16 residues.

The clonotype comes from a man aged 65-85 years with acute or convalescent COVID-19. Sequenced: peripheral blood. V is TRBV11-1 and J is TRBJ2-7, with a tentative D call TRBD1 (7 bases). The CDR3 region has the DNA TGTGCCAGCAGCAAACGGGGGACAGACTTTGACTACGAGCAGTACTTC. Translation gives CASSKRGTDFDYEQYF.